This is a list of T cell receptor beta chains from one sample in a study of blood T cell repertoires in COVID-19. The protocol was immunoSEQ multiplex PCR, while the TCRdb copy is restricted to in-frame clones and leaves out a portion. The table shows around 45,000 clones, with less than 95% occurring only once. Sequenced material: peripheral blood. Receptors were obtained from a man aged 65 to 79 with active COVID-19. Each CDR3 is given with its conserved first and last residue. The D gene is left open where the match is weak. A row's size may be missing; if present it is once, few, many or a size class.

TRBV5-4	.	.	TRBJ1-6	TGTGCCAGCAGCTTGGAACAGGCTAATTCACCCCTCCACTTT	CASSLEQANSPLHF
TRBV19	TRBD1	.	TRBJ1-2	TGTGCCAGTAGTATGGGACAGGGCGTCTATGGCTACACCTTC	CASSMGQGVYGYTF
TRBV18	.	once	TRBJ2-5	TGTGCCAGCTCACCAAGGTCAGGGGCGACCCAAGAGACCCAGTACTTC	CASSPRSGATQETQYF
TRBV9	TRBD2	once	TRBJ2-2	TGTGCCAGCAGCGTTGGGACTAGCGGGGGTTCCGGGGAGCTGTTTTTT	CASSVGTSGGSGELFF
TRBV13	TRBD1	.	TRBJ1-2	TGTGCCAGCAGCTTACAGGGGGCAAACTATGGCTACACCTTC	CASSLQGANYGYTF
TRBV7-2	.	.	TRBJ1-2	TGTGCCAGCAGCTTAGCGGCAGGGAATAACTATGGCTACACCTTC	CASSLAAGNNYGYTF
TRBV2	.	.	TRBJ2-3	TGTGCCAGCACCGGGGGTTCAGATACGCAGTATTTT	CASTGGSDTQYF
TRBV11-2	.	.	TRBJ2-6	TGTGCCAGCAGCTTAACCTCAGGGGCTGGGGCCAACGTCCTGACTTTC	CASSLTSGAGANVLTF
TRBV7-2	TRBD2	.	TRBJ2-1	TGTGCCAGCAGCCGCCCGTTACTAGCGGGGCGTAATGAGCAGTTCTTC	CASSRPLLAGRNEQFF
TRBV5-8	TRBD1	.	TRBJ1-6	TGTGCCAGCAGCTTCGGACAGGGGAATTCACCCCTCCACTTT	CASSFGQGNSPLHF
TRBV7-9	TRBD1	.	TRBJ2-2	TGTGCCAGCAGCTCACAGGGGATCGGGGAGCTGTTTTTT	CASSSQGIGELFF
TRBV7-8	TRBD2	.	TRBJ2-5	TGTGCCAGCAGCCGAGGACGGGGACTAGCGGGGAAAGAGACCCAGTACTTC	CASSRGRGLAGKETQYF
TRBV3-1/TRBV3-2	.	.	TRBJ2-1	TGTGCCAGCAGCCAACAGGGCTTACCCTACAATGAGCAGTTCTTC	CASSQQGLPYNEQFF
TRBV3-1/TRBV3-2	.	.	TRBJ2-1	TGTGCCAGCAGCCTTTCCCACCCGGGGGGCCCGGAGCAGTTCTTC	CASSLSHPGGPEQFF
TRBV6-5	TRBD1	.	TRBJ1-2	TGTGCCAGCAGTTACGTCAGGACAGGGGGAAACTATGGCTACACCTTC	CASSYVRTGGNYGYTF
TRBV7-9	.	.	TRBJ1-2	TGTGCCAGCAGCAAAGAATACGGGGGGCAGGTTGGCTACACCTTC	CASSKEYGGQVGYTF
TRBV18	.	once	TRBJ2-7	TGTGCCAGCTCATCCCGGGACTCCTACGAGCAGTACTTC	CASSSRDSYEQYF
TRBV2	.	.	TRBJ2-5	TGTGCCAGCAGTGAGACAGGAGGTCAAGAGACCCAGTACTTC	CASSETGGQETQYF
TRBV11-3	TRBD1	once	TRBJ2-1	TGTGCCAGCAGCTCCTCGGACAGGGTCAACAATGAGCAGTTCTTC	CASSSSDRVNNEQFF
TRBV4-2	.	.	TRBJ2-4	TGTGCCAGCAGCCAAGAATCTAGAGCTCAGTACTTC	CASSQESRAQYF
TRBV10-3	TRBD1	once	TRBJ2-2	TGTGCCATCAGTGATGTTGGACAGGGGCCCGTCGGGGAGCTGTTTTTT	CAISDVGQGPVGELFF
TRBV12-3/TRBV12-4	.	.	TRBJ2-7	TGTGCCAGCAGTTTTTCGAGATTGAACGAGCAGTACTTC	CASSFSRLNEQYF
TRBV6-5	TRBD1	.	TRBJ1-2	TGTGCCAGCAGTCGACGTATGGGACAGGGGATTGGCTACACCTTC	CASSRRMGQGIGYTF
TRBV7-2	.	.	TRBJ1-1	TGTGCCAGCAGCTTAGGTGGCAGGTGGAACACTGAAGCTTTCTTT	CASSLGGRWNTEAFF
TRBV4-1	.	.	TRBJ2-5	TGCGCCAGCAGCCTAGGGGGGGGCGGAGCCCAAGAGACCCAGTACTTC	CASSLGGGGAQETQYF
TRBV9	TRBD1	.	TRBJ1-5	TGTGCCAGCAGCGTAGAGGTGACAGGGGAGAGCTTAATAACTTTTAGCAATCAGCCCCAGCATTTT	CASSVEVTGESLITFSNQPQHF
TRBV19	.	.	TRBJ2-5	TGTGCCAGTGGACGCAGGGATGCGCGAGAGACCCAGTACTTC	CASGRRDARETQYF
TRBV21-1	.	.	TRBJ2-7	TGTGCCAGCAGCAAATCAGCGGGACAGGGGTTTCACGAGCAGTACTTC	CASSKSAGQGFHEQYF
TRBV18	.	.	TRBJ1-1	TGTGCCAGCTCACCAGGGCTAACCAACACTGAAGCTTTCTTT	CASSPGLTNTEAFF
TRBV19	TRBD1	once	TRBJ1-1	TGTGCCAGTAGTATAACGGGGACAGGGGGTACTGAAGCTTTCTTT	CASSITGTGGTEAFF
TRBV28	.	.	TRBJ1-3	TGTGCCAGCAGTTTTTTGGCGGTCTCTGGAAACACCATATATTTT	CASSFLAVSGNTIYF
TRBV9	TRBD1	once	TRBJ1-6	TGTGCCAGCAGCGTTGGGGACAGGGTTTCACCCCTCCACTTT	CASSVGDRVSPLHF
TRBV6-1	TRBD1	once	TRBJ2-5	TGTGCCAGCAGTGAGAGACAGGGCGTGGGTTTCGAACTCCAAGAGACCCAGTACTTC	CASSERQGVGFELQETQYF
TRBV4-1	TRBD1	once	TRBJ2-3	TGCGCCAGCAGCCAAGATGGGGCAGGGGGACCCACAGATACGCAGTATTTT	CASSQDGAGGPTDTQYF
TRBV7-2	TRBD2	.	TRBJ2-1	TGTGCCAGCAGCTCAATTCAGCGGGGGGGCCAAGAGCAGTTCTTC	CASSSIQRGGQEQFF
TRBV9	.	.	TRBJ1-4	TGTGCCAGCAGCGTAGACCAGTGGCATGAAAAACTGTTTTTT	CASSVDQWHEKLFF
TRBV19	TRBD2	.	TRBJ2-1	TGTGCCAGTAGTATCTCGTGGACTAGTTCAGGTGAGCAGTTCTTC	CASSISWTSSGEQFF
TRBV7-7	TRBD1	.	TRBJ1-5	TGTGCTAGCAGCTTAGTGGACAGGGGGCACAATCAGCCCCAGCATTTT	CASSLVDRGHNQPQHF
TRBV5-4	TRBD2	.	TRBJ2-3	TGTGCCAGCAGCTCTAGCGGGGGGGCCCCAGATACGCAGTATTTT	CASSSSGGAPDTQYF
TRBV20-1	TRBD1	few	TRBJ1-6	TGCAGTGCTAGTGAGTCAGGGGGTAATTCACCCCTCCACTTT	CSASESGGNSPLHF
TRBV6-5	TRBD1	once	TRBJ1-1	TGTGCCAGCAGATTAATGACAGGGGCGGTGGGAGCTTTCTTT	CASRLMTGAVGAFF
TRBV7-9	TRBD1	once	TRBJ1-1	TGTGCCAGCAGACAGGGGGCCGAGAGGGTTGAAGCTTTCTTT	CASRQGAERVEAFF
TRBV6-1	TRBD1	once	TRBJ1-6	TGTGCCAGCAGTGAAAGACAGGGGGCGAATTCACCCCTCCACTTT	CASSERQGANSPLHF
TRBV10-3	.	.	TRBJ2-5	TGTGCCATCACGCCACAGGAGCAAGGGCCCCAGTACTTC	CAITPQEQGPQYF
TRBV11-3	TRBD1	.	TRBJ2-1	TGTGCCAGCAGCTTAGTGGGGACAGGAGGGGACAATGAGCAGTTCTTC	CASSLVGTGGDNEQFF
TRBV7-8	TRBD1	.	TRBJ2-1	TGTGCCAGCAGCATTTTGACAGGGGGCCTAAATGAGCAGTTCTTC	CASSILTGGLNEQFF
TRBV28	TRBD2	.	TRBJ2-2	TGTGCCAGCAGTTTTCTGGCTAGCGGGGGTACCGGGGAGCTGTTTTTT	CASSFLASGGTGELFF
TRBV5-1	.	.	TRBJ2-5	TGCGCCAGCAGCTTCGTCCCTGGAGGAGAGACCCAGTACTTC	CASSFVPGGETQYF
TRBV6-5	.	.	TRBJ1-5	TGTGCCAGCAGTTACTCACGGGAAACTAATCAGCCCCAGCATTTT	CASSYSRETNQPQHF
TRBV6-1	.	.	TRBJ1-1	TGTGCCAGCAGTGAATACGGGAACACTGAAGCTTTCTTT	CASSEYGNTEAFF
TRBV19	TRBD1	.	TRBJ1-5	TGTGCCAGTAGGCCACAGGGGCAGCCCCAGCATTTT	CASRPQGQPQHF
TRBV7-8	.	few	TRBJ1-5	TGTGCCAGCAGCTTGAACAGAGTGAATCAGCCCCAGCATTTT	CASSLNRVNQPQHF
TRBV5-4	TRBD2	.	TRBJ2-1	TGTGCCAGCAGCCCGGAACTAGCGAACAATGAGCAGTTCTTC	CASSPELANNEQFF
TRBV2	TRBD1	.	TRBJ1-5	TGTGCCAGCAGTGAGATGGGCAGGGGGAGTAATCAGCCCCAGCATTTT	CASSEMGRGSNQPQHF
TRBV27	TRBD1	.	TRBJ2-2	TGTGCCAGCAGTTTTCTTGGGACAGGTCCGAACACCGGGGAGCTGTTTTTT	CASSFLGTGPNTGELFF